One TCR beta chain is described in this entry. With V trimmed by 5 bases and J by 1 base, 9 bases remained unmatched. The CDR3 contains 16 residues. From germline, CDR1 is SGHRS and CDR2 YFSETQ. This sample was included in a study of control samples from healthy donors and cancer patients. Assay used: immunoSEQ multiplex PCR; TCRdb lists only in-frame clones, some missing. The data show under 200,000 clones, 70% to 90% seen once. The clonotype originates from a woman aged 25 to 39 in good health. The gene calls are TRBV5-1 and TRBJ2-3, with 8 bases that match TRBD2. Material for sequencing was blood. CDR3 nucleotide sequence: TGCGCCAGCAGGGATTTACTAGCGGCGGGCACAGATACGCAGTATTTT. Protein: CASRDLLAAGTDTQYF.